This TCR beta chain was found in a study of identical twins. This clonotype was detected a few times. The germline V gene encodes CDR1 DFQATT and CDR2 SNEGSKA (reference sequence). The CDR3 covers 12 residues. Trimming removed 4 bases from V and 15 bases from J, with 19 bases in between. After template switching added a universal primer site, the resulting cDNA carried unique molecular identifiers. TCRdb processed the 5' RACE reads anew with MiXCR; each CDR3 protein has one entry. Of a few hundred thousand distinct CDR3 sequences listed, about 10% are singletons. This clonotype originated in a woman between 45 and 60 years old in good health. The genes are TRBV20-1 and TRBJ2-1; possible D gene TRBD2, 6 bases. The sequenced sample consisted of naive T cells sorted from blood. CDR3 sequence reads: CSATPQGTEGFF. The CDR3 nucleotides are TGCAGTGCTACCCCCCAAGGGACTGAGGGGTTCTTC.